The 28 T cell receptor beta chains below all came from one sample that was sequenced in a study of CD4+ T cells in melanoma. TCRdb keeps only in-frame clones here, not all; method: immunoSEQ multiplex PCR. The top ten hold about 1.5% of the sample, which has roughly 150,000 clones, around 90% seen once. These receptors came from a human donor with melanoma.

The chain employs TRBV4-1 and TRBJ2-7, with 13 bases aligning to TRBD2. The trim removed 1 base at V and 7 bases at J, leaving 4 bases unmatched. The V gene's germline CDR1 is MGHRA and CDR2 YSYEKL. The CDR3 extends over 15 amino acids. This CDR3 reads CASSQGPGLAGEQYF. The CDR3 DNA sequence: TGCGCCAGCAGCCAAGGTCCGGGACTAGCGGGGGAGCAGTACTTC.

The table lists this clone with a count of one. V gene TRBV7-9 combines with J gene TRBJ1-5, with D possibly TRBD1 on 6 matching bases. Germline CDR1 SEHNR, CDR2 FQNEAQ (reference sequence). This CDR3 comprises 19 residues. Trimming took 1 base from V and 4 from J, leaving 23 bases between them. CDR3 in DNA: TGTGCCAGCAGCTTAGTCGGGGGGCGCTCCCTTATATGGAATCAGCCCCAGCATTTT. Amino acids: CASSLVGGRSLIWNQPQHF.

This chain uses TRBV10-3 with TRBJ2-7; no firm D call. The CDR3 consists of 14 residues. Trimming pared 3 bases from V and 0 bases from J, leaving 9 bases between. Germline-derived CDR1 and CDR2 are ENHRY and SYGVKD. This chain's CDR3 is CAISDPAASYEQYF. CDR3 nucleotide sequence: TGTGCCATCAGTGACCCAGCCGCCTCCTACGAGCAGTACTTC.

The CDR3 here is CASSNGGLRSGYTF. DNA of the CDR3: TGTGCCAGCAGTAACGGGGGACTTAGGAGTGGCTACACCTTC. The chain joins TRBV6-5 to TRBJ1-2, with D perhaps matching TRBD1 (5 bases). The CDR3 contains 14 residues. Germline V gene data show CDR1 as MNHEY and CDR2 as SVGAGI. Trimming took off 5 bases at V and 7 bases at J, with 17 bases between the two ends.

This chain connects TRBV9 to TRBJ1-4; no clear D. Trimming shortened V by 4 bases and J by 3 bases, and 1 base separated the two germline ends. The germline V gene encodes CDR1 SGDLS and CDR2 YYNGEE. The CDR3 is 11 residues long. The CDR3 DNA is TGTGCCAGCAGCTCTAATGAAAAACTGTTTTTT. It codes for CASSSNEKLFF.

The rearrangement links TRBV7-9 to TRBJ1-3; D ambiguous. The CDR3 extends over 15 amino acids. Germline V gives CDR1 SEHNR, CDR2 FQNEAQ (reference sequence). Trimming removed 5 bases at V and 0 bases at J, with 11 bases between. In DNA, the CDR3 is TGTGCCAGCAGCCGACGGCGGGGCTCTGGAAACACCATATATTTT. This codes for CASSRRRGSGNTIYF. The full variable domain, completed using reference TRBV7-9 and TRBJ1-3, is DTGVSQNPRHKITKRGQNVTFRCDPISEHNRLYWYRQTLGQGPEFLTYFQNEAQLEKSRLLSDRFSAERPKGSFSTLEIQRTEQGDSAMYLCASSRRRGSGNTIYFGEGSWLTVV.

This chain links TRBV5-1 with TRBJ2-2; 9 bases are a match to TRBD2. CDR3 size: 22 residues. V lost 4 bases to trimming and J lost 6 bases; unmatched junction nucleotides: 28. Germline CDR1 reads SGHRS; CDR2 reads YFSETQ. CDR3: CASSPTGPVPGLALGEAGELFF. The CDR3 DNA reads TGCGCCAGCAGCCCCACGGGCCCTGTACCGGGACTAGCTTTGGGAGAGGCCGGGGAGCTGTTTTTT. The full variable domain, in which reference TRBV5-1 and TRBJ2-2 provide the parts outside the CDR3, is KAGVTQTPRYLIKTRGQQVTLSCSPISGHRSVSWYQQTPGQGLQFLFEYFSETQRNKGNFPGRFSGRQFSNSRSEMNVSTLELGDSALYLCASSPTGPVPGLALGEAGELFFGEGSRLTVL.

This chain uses TRBV29-1 with TRBJ2-7, with 8 nucleotides matching TRBD2. Looked up from germline, CDR1 is SQVTM and CDR2 is ANQGSEA. The ends lost 4 bases at V and 2 bases at J; junction bases unmatched: 7. This CDR3 is 14 amino acids long. The CDR3 region is CSVALAGPPYEQYF. CDR3 nucleotide sequence: TGCAGCGTTGCCTTAGCGGGGCCCCCCTACGAGCAGTACTTC.

Remarks on this clone: Other DNA sequences within the sample encode an identical CDR3. The rearrangement joins TRBV10-2 to TRBJ1-1; the D is unclear. Germline V gives CDR1 WSHSY, CDR2 SAAADI. Trimming left V 3 bases short and J 6 bases short, with 8 bases between. The length of the CDR3 is 12 residues. For the CDR3, the DNA is TGCGCCAGCAGTGACGGGTTCGCTGAAGCTTTCTTT. Protein sequence: CASSDGFAEAFF.

This clone is a singleton in its sample. The V gene is TRBV7-2, the J gene TRBJ2-2; no reliable D call. The CDR3 length is 14 residues. Trimming took 1 base from V and 1 from J, leaving 4 bases between them. In germline, CDR1 is SGHTA, CDR2 FQGNSA. This CDR3 is CASSLDRNTGELFF. Written as DNA, the CDR3 is TGTGCCAGCAGCTTAGACAGGAACACCGGGGAGCTGTTTTTT. Looking up the rest from reference TRBV7-2 and TRBJ2-2 gives the full variable domain: GAGVSQSPSNKVTEKGKDVELRCDPISGHTALYWYRQSLGQGLEFLIYFQGNSAPDKSGLPSDRFSAERTGGSVSTLTIQRTQQEDSAVYLCASSLDRNTGELFFGEGSRLTVL.

The rearrangement joins TRBV5-6 to TRBJ1-1; TRBD1 matches at 9 bases. The CDR3 is made up of 17 amino acids. In germline, CDR1 is SGHDT, CDR2 YYEEEE. J lost 1 base, V lost 3 bases, and 10 bases had no gene match. CDR3 in amino acids: CASSSQGARRWNTEAFF. The DNA for the CDR3 is TGTGCCAGCAGCTCACAGGGGGCGCGAAGGTGGAACACTGAAGCTTTCTTT.

The rearrangement links TRBV15 to TRBJ2-3; no definite D call. The CDR3 length is 17 residues. Between the trimmed V and J ends, which lost 3 bases and 4 bases, there was a span of 20 bases. The V gene's germline CDR1 is LNHNV and CDR2 YYDKDF (reference sequence). The CDR3: CATSRPHGPGPADTQYF. The CDR3 coding sequence is TGTGCCACCAGCAGGCCCCACGGTCCCGGCCCCGCAGATACGCAGTATTTT.

The genes are TRBV29-1 and TRBJ1-1, with D unresolved. The germline V gene has CDR1 SQVTM and CDR2 ANQGSEA. V was trimmed by 4 bases and J by 0 bases, leaving 18 bases between them. There are 16 residues in the CDR3. The CDR3 DNA is TGCAGCGTTGTTGGGCCCCCGGGCAGGATGAACACTGAAGCTTTCTTT. It encodes CSVVGPPGRMNTEAFF.

Only one count was recorded for this clone. The rearrangement uses TRBV5-1 and TRBJ2-5, with D tentatively TRBD1 (6 bases). The germline V and J ends were trimmed by 7 bases and 5 bases, with 18 bases remaining between them. The CDR3 is 14 residues long. The germline V gene has CDR1 SGHRS and CDR2 YFSETQ. The CDR3 loop reads CASHTGSARETQYF. The CDR3 DNA is TGCGCCAGCCATACAGGGTCGGCTAGGGAGACCCAGTACTTC.

V and J are TRBV7-3 and TRBJ2-5; 7 positions match TRBD2. The germline gives CDR1 SGHTA, CDR2 FQGTGA. The CDR3 is 14 amino acids. Germline trimming cut 3 bases from V and 5 bases from J; bases unmatched to any gene: 6. In DNA, the CDR3 is TGTGCCAGCAGCTTGAGCGGGGTTCACGAGACCCAGTACTTC. This translates into CASSLSGVHETQYF. The whole variable domain, remainder taken from reference TRBV7-3 and TRBJ2-5, is GAGVSQTPSNKVTEKGKYVELRCDPISGHTALYWYRQSLGQGPEFLIYFQGTGAADDSGLPNDRFFAVRPEGSVSTLKIQRTERGDSAVYLCASSLSGVHETQYFGPGTRLLVL.

Here the CDR3 reads CASSLKRAGGLNTEAFF. In nucleotides, the CDR3 is TGTGCCAGCAGCTTAAAGCGGGCAGGGGGACTGAACACTGAAGCTTTCTTT. The chain has TRBV7-9 and TRBJ1-1; the match to TRBD1 covers 7 bases. CDR3 size: 17 residues. Germline CDR1 SEHNR, CDR2 FQNEAQ (reference sequence). After removal of 2 bases from V and 0 bases from J, the junction contained 9 bases not matched to a gene.

The V gene is TRBV5-6, the J gene TRBJ1-4, with a possible D match to TRBD1 (6 bases). This CDR3 contains 15 residues. Between the trimmed V and J ends, which lost 6 bases and 2 bases, there was a span of 14 bases. Germline V lookup: CDR1 SGHDT, CDR2 YYEEEE. CDR3 loop: CASTVTGRTNEKLFF. CDR3 nucleotide sequence: TGTGCCAGCACCGTAACAGGGCGGACTAATGAAAAACTGTTTTTT.

This clone was seen only once. The J gene is TRBJ1-2, the V gene TRBV2; D is unresolved. Trimming cost V 11 bases and J 2 bases, with 21 bases left between them. This CDR3 has 15 amino acids. The germline V gene encodes CDR1 SNHLY and CDR2 FYNNEI. CDR3 DNA: TGTGCCGGGGTAGGTCAGGTTTTGGCGAACTATGGCTACACCTTC. Translation gives CAGVGQVLANYGYTF.

This chain joins TRBV30 and TRBJ2-1; no clear D. This CDR3 region has 13 residues. Trimming took off 0 bases at V and 6 bases at J, with 9 bases between the two ends. Germline CDR1 reads GTSNPN; CDR2 reads SVGIG (reference sequence). The DNA of the CDR3 is TGTGCCTGGAGTGTAACGTCGGGCAATGAGCAGTTCTTC. Protein sequence: CAWSVTSGNEQFF.

The J gene is TRBJ2-5, the V gene TRBV5-1; 11 bases fit TRBD2. The CDR3 length is 14 residues. After removal of 6 bases from V and 2 bases from J, the junction contained 3 bases not matched to a gene. CDR1 and CDR2 (germline): SGHRS, YFSETQ. The CDR3 loop reads CASTGTSGQETQYF. The CDR3 coding sequence is TGCGCCAGCACCGGGACTAGCGGACAAGAGACCCAGTACTTC.

In this sample, this clone turned up once. The genes are TRBV7-3 and TRBJ2-1, with D perhaps assigned TRBD1 or TRBD2 (5 bases each). Germline CDR1 is SGHTA and CDR2 is FQGTGA. The CDR3 contains 14 residues. Trimming stripped 8 bases from V and 4 bases from J, with 15 bases between. The CDR3 nucleotides are TGTGCCAGCGGGACGGACGGACCTTACAATGAGCAGTTCTTC. Residues: CASGTDGPYNEQFF. The full variable domain, with the rest looked up from reference TRBV7-3 and TRBJ2-1, is GAGVSQTPSNKVTEKGKYVELRCDPISGHTALYWYRQSLGQGPEFLIYFQGTGAADDSGLPNDRFFAVRPEGSVSTLKIQRTERGDSAVYLCASGTDGPYNEQFFGPGTRLTVL.

J is TRBJ2-1 and V is TRBV18; TRBD1 might be the D (6 bases). Germline CDR1 KGHSH, CDR2 LQKENI. The CDR3 consists of 14 residues. Trimming took off 5 bases at V and 5 bases at J, with 13 bases between the two ends. For the CDR3, the DNA is TGTGCCAGCTCAATCACAGGGCGCGACAATGAGCAGTTCTTC. It translates to CASSITGRDNEQFF. Combining the CDR3 with reference TRBV18 and TRBJ2-1 gives the whole variable domain NAGVMQNPRHLVRRRGQEARLRCSPMKGHSHVYWYRQLPEEGLKFMVYLQKENIIDESGMPKERFSAEFPKEGPSILRIQQVVRGDSAAYFCASSITGRDNEQFFGPGTRLTVL.

There are a few counts of this clone. This chain connects TRBV2 to TRBJ1-5; the D gene is possibly TRBD1 (5 bases). CDR3 length: 17 residues. V lost 7 bases and J lost 1, with 20 bases in between. The germline CDR1 and CDR2 sequences are SNHLY and FYNNEI. The DNA of the CDR3 is TGTGCCAGCACCCAAAGGCGGGGGGTTAACAGCAATCAGCCCCAGCATTTT. Amino acids: CASTQRRGVNSNQPQHF.

The CDR3 spells CASSTGIGNQPQHF. The CDR3 coding sequence is TGTGCCAGCAGCACGGGGATAGGCAATCAGCCCCAGCATTTT. The rearrangement uses TRBV5-6 and TRBJ1-5; D remains ambiguous. The CDR3 sequence is 14 residues long. Looked up from germline, CDR1 is SGHDT and CDR2 is YYEEEE. Trimming shortened V by 4 bases and J by 2 bases, and 10 bases separated the two germline ends.

The chain recombines TRBV30 with TRBJ2-7; the D gene is possibly TRBD1 (6 bases). The germline V gene encodes CDR1 GTSNPN and CDR2 SVGIG (reference sequence). This CDR3 has 13 amino acids. The V end was cut by 4 bases, the J end by 1 base, with 11 bases between. The CDR3 loop is CAWKGVESYEQYF. In DNA, the CDR3 is TGTGCCTGGAAGGGGGTTGAGTCCTACGAGCAGTACTTC.

CDR3 amino acids: CSVGDRVNQPQHF. The CDR3 DNA reads TGCAGCGTGGGGGACAGGGTCAATCAGCCCCAGCATTTT. The chain couples TRBV29-1 to TRBJ1-5; the match to TRBD1 covers 9 bases. Trimming cost V 6 bases and J 3 bases; bases outside gene matches: 3. The CDR3 consists of 13 residues. Germline CDR1 and CDR2: SQVTM and ANQGSEA.

V is TRBV6-5 and J is TRBJ1-3; D ambiguous. The V and J ends lost 9 bases and 9 bases respectively, with 24 bases between them. The length of the CDR3 is 15 residues. Germline V gene lookup returns CDR1 MNHEY and CDR2 SVGAGI. The CDR3 spells CASHSSAQGGGTIYF. The CDR3 region has the DNA TGTGCCAGTCACAGTTCAGCCCAAGGTGGTGGCACCATATATTTT.

The chain links TRBV11-2 to TRBJ2-5; 14 nucleotides agree with TRBD2. V lost 5 bases, J lost 7 bases, and 12 bases stayed unmatched. From germline, CDR1 is SGHAT and CDR2 FQNNGV. This CDR3 has 17 residues. The CDR3 sequence is CASSLLYGTSGGGTQYF. DNA for the CDR3: TGTGCCAGCAGCCTCCTATATGGGACTAGCGGGGGAGGGACCCAGTACTTC.